This T cell receptor (beta chain) was observed in a study of T-cell memory formation after mild COVID-19. This clonotype was counted between two and nine times. Its antigen is unidentified. Germline-derived CDR1 and CDR2 are SEHNR and FQNEAQ (reference sequence). This CDR3 region has 13 residues. V was clipped by 8 bases and J by 4 bases; unmatched bases: 3. Findings and caveats of the study: Clones shrinking from day 15 to 85 showed even CD4/CD8 mixes; later expanders tilted CD4+.

In TCRdb, the 5' RACE reads were re-called with MiXCR into one record per CDR3 protein. The data show under 110,000 distinct CDR3 sequences, about 18% seen once. The chain combines TRBV7-9 with TRBJ1-2, with TRBD1 matching 11 bases. This receptor was identified in an adult woman who had mild COVID-19 (a few samples of this study predate the infection). Cell type and time point are not known. Sequencing input: PBMCs or a T cell subset sorted from them (not recorded which). The DNA for the CDR3 is TGTGCCAGCGAGGACAGGGGGCTCTATGGCTACACCTTC. It is translated as CASEDRGLYGYTF.